This T cell receptor beta chain was retrieved from a study of blood T cell repertoires in COVID-19. The V gene's germline CDR1 is SGHTA and CDR2 FQGNSA. This CDR3 region has 17 residues. The junction had 6 bases not matched to a gene; V was cut back by 1 base and J by 1 base. Per the study methods: Quantification of nucleated cells was approximated via reference gene primer amplification. The protocol was immunoSEQ multiplex PCR, while the TCRdb copy is restricted to in-frame clones and leaves out a portion. V and J calls and clone size follow that table, whereas D and trimming were derived from the DNA. The sample comprises roughly 130,000 clones, around 87% of which are singletons, and 3% to 4% rests with the top ten.

The genes are TRBV7-2 and TRBJ2-1; 8 positions match TRBD2. Source material: peripheral blood. The TCR comes from a woman aged 60-75 years with acute or convalescent COVID-19. CDR3 nucleotide sequence: TGTGCCAGCAGCTTAGTCGGGAGGGCCATATCCTACAATGAGCAGTTCTTC. It translates to CASSLVGRAISYNEQFF.